One T cell receptor beta chain is described in this entry. This entry belongs to a study of blood T cell repertoires in COVID-19. The wider study: T cells, B-cell-depleted T cells, or PBMCs provided the cDNA or gDNA that served as material.

TCRdb's table, derived via immunoSEQ multiplex PCR, lists solely in-frame clones and lacks some. This table has more than 85,000 clones, about 76% appearing once. This CDR3 is built from 15 residues. Germline-derived CDR1 and CDR2 are LGHNA and YNFKEQ. The V gene lost 5 bases and the J gene lost 1 base, with 14 bases spanning the gap. The specimen sequenced was peripheral blood. The clonotype comes from an older woman with acute or convalescent COVID-19. This chain connects TRBV4-2 to TRBJ2-5, with D perhaps TRBD1 (6 bases). CDR3 DNA: TGTGCCAGCAGCATAGGGGACACATCCCAAGAGACCCAGTACTTC. Translating gives CASSIGDTSQETQYF.